The next 19 T cell receptor beta chains were all read from a single sample in a study of early T cells in non-severe SARS-CoV-2 infection. Using its own MiXCR run on the 5' RACE reads, TCRdb lists one record per CDR3 protein. The data show about 25,000 distinct CDR3 sequences, approximately 4.8% seen once. The sample consisted of whole blood. All receptors derive from an adult who was a healthcare worker with PCR-confirmed SARS-CoV-2 infection or an uninfected control (not recorded which).

This clonotype was observed at least ten times. V is TRBV5-1 and J is TRBJ2-4, with a possible D match to TRBD1 (6 bases). The CDR3 runs to 20 residues. Deletions cut 1 base from V and 2 bases from J, with 25 bases between. The germline CDR1 and CDR2 sequences are SGHRS and YFSETQ. For the CDR3, the DNA is TGCGCCAGCAGCTTGACGGTTATGGGGGCCTTTAACACTCCCAAAAACATTCAGTACTTC. Amino acid sequence: CASSLTVMGAFNTPKNIQYF.

This clonotype was seen repeatedly, ten times or more. The chain recombines TRBV11-2 with TRBJ2-3; 13 nucleotides agree with TRBD2. After removal of 5 bases from V and 6 bases from J, the junction contained 14 bases not matched to a gene. CDR1 and CDR2 from the germline V gene are SGHAT and FQNNGV. The CDR3 sequence is 18 residues long. Written as DNA, the CDR3 is TGTGCCAGCAGCCTTGCTTCGGGACTAGCGGGAAGAGGGGATACGCAGTATTTT. It yields the protein CASSLASGLAGRGDTQYF.

This clonotype was seen at least ten times. The V and J genes are TRBV20-1 and TRBJ2-2; D not certain. CDR1 and CDR2 from the germline V gene are DFQATT and SNEGSKA (reference sequence). Trimming left V 3 bases short and J 7 bases short, with 12 bases between. The CDR3 loop spans 13 amino acids. The CDR3 here is CSASSGVGGELFF. The DNA for the CDR3 is TGCAGTGCTAGTAGTGGAGTGGGCGGGGAGCTGTTTTTT.

This clonotype was found many times. The genes are TRBV20-1 and TRBJ2-5, with D tentatively TRBD2 (6 bases). The CDR3 consists of 13 residues. CDR1 is DFQATT and CDR2 is SNEGSKA in the germline V gene (reference sequence). Trimming cost V 3 bases and J 2 bases, with 10 bases left between them. DNA for the CDR3: TGCAGTGCTAGGTTGGGGGGTCAAGAGACCCAGTACTTC. Its protein product is CSARLGGQETQYF.

This clonotype was seen at least ten times. One end of the junction is discordant with germline, which a read error may explain. The rearrangement links TRBV7-9 to TRBJ2-7; 12 nucleotides agree with TRBD2. Germline values: CDR1 SEHNR, CDR2 FQNEAQ (reference sequence). This CDR3 is 15 amino acids long. In DNA form, the CDR3 reads TGTGCCAGCAGCCTAGCGGGAGGGCTCGTCTACGAGCAGTACTTC. Protein: CASSLAGGLVYEQYF.

This clonotype was recorded at least ten times. The chain carries TRBV6-2 or TRBV6-3 and TRBJ1-1; D is uncertain. CDR1 is MNHEY and CDR2 is SVGEGT in the germline V gene. CDR3 length: 14 residues. The germline V and J ends were trimmed by 0 bases and 6 bases, with 11 bases remaining between them. DNA of the CDR3: TGTGCCAGCAGTTACTCGAGTATGGCGGCTGAAGCTTTCTTT. It translates to CASSYSSMAAEAFF.

This clonotype was picked up many times. J is TRBJ2-1 and V is TRBV10-2, with TRBD2 identical over 8 bases. In germline, CDR1 is WSHSY, CDR2 SAAADI. The CDR3 spans 15 residues. V was clipped by 4 bases and J by 6 bases; unmatched bases: 8. CDR3 loop: CASSGLAGWGNEQFF. In DNA, the CDR3 is TGCGCCAGCAGTGGCCTAGCGGGTTGGGGCAATGAGCAGTTCTTC.

The sample holds many counts of this clonotype. The CDR3 is CSASLATETQYF. CDR3 in DNA: TGCAGCGCATCACTAGCGACGGAGACCCAGTACTTC. The J gene is TRBJ2-5, the V gene TRBV29-1; 7 bases line up with TRBD2. Germline CDR1 is SQVTM and CDR2 is ANQGSEA. V was pared by 7 bases and J by 5 bases, with 7 bases of the junction left unmatched. The CDR3 has 12 amino acids.

This clonotype was observed at least ten times. CDR3 loop: CASSFLAKRTGELFF. CDR3 nucleotide sequence: TGTGCCAGCAGTTTCCTAGCGAAAAGAACCGGGGAGCTGTTTTTT. The V and J genes are TRBV28 and TRBJ2-2; D is possibly TRBD2 (6 bases). The CDR3 extends over 15 amino acids. Germline V CDR1 and CDR2: MDHEN, SYDVKM. Trimming took off 3 bases at V and 5 bases at J, with 13 bases between the two ends. Using reference TRBV28 and TRBJ2-2 for the parts outside the CDR3, the full variable domain is DVKVTQSSRYLVKRTGEKVFLECVQDMDHENMFWYRQDPGLGLRLIYFSYDVKMKEKGDIPEGYSVSREKKERFSLILESASTNQTSMYLCASSFLAKRTGELFFGEGSRLTVL.

The table lists this clonotype with a few counts. This chain uses TRBV6-1 with TRBJ2-3; no reliable D call. CDR3 length: 12 residues. Trimming cost V 1 base and J 4 bases, with 3 bases left between them. From germline, CDR1 is MNHNS and CDR2 SASEGT. For the CDR3, the DNA is TGTGCCAGCAGTGAAGGGTCAGATACGCAGTATTTT. This encodes CASSEGSDTQYF.

This clonotype has ten or more counts. The chain joins TRBV7-2 to TRBJ2-1; D tentatively fits TRBD1 or TRBD2 (6 bases each). V gave up 5 bases and J gave up 5 bases, with 19 bases separating them. In germline, CDR1 is SGHTA, CDR2 FQGNSA. The CDR3 sequence is 16 residues long. The chain's CDR3 is CASSPGGLVNHNEQFF. The CDR3 region has the DNA TGTGCCAGCAGCCCCGGGGGCCTAGTCAACCACAATGAGCAGTTCTTC.

This clonotype was seen ten or more times. DNA for the CDR3: TGTGCCAGCAGTTACTCGTCGGCTGGAAACACCATATATTTT. Protein: CASSYSSAGNTIYF. The chain has TRBV6-2 or TRBV6-3 and TRBJ1-3; D not certain. CDR1 and CDR2 from the germline V gene are MNHEY and SVGEGT. The V and J ends lost 0 bases and 2 bases respectively, with 5 bases between them. The CDR3 spans 14 residues.

The chain links TRBV7-2 to TRBJ2-7, with 9 bases aligning to TRBD2. The CDR3 spans 15 residues. The germline CDR1 and CDR2 sequences are SGHTA and FQGNSA. V dropped 3 bases and J dropped 2; count of bases not matched to a gene: 5. CDR3 DNA: TGTGCCAGCAGCTTGCGAGCGGGAGGCCCCTACGAGCAGTACTTC. It encodes CASSLRAGGPYEQYF.

This clonotype was seen ten or more times. The rearrangement uses TRBV3-1 and TRBJ2-2; unclear D gene. This CDR3 is built from 12 residues. Germline loops: CDR1 LGHDT, CDR2 YNNKEL (reference sequence). Trimming cost V 3 bases and J 4 bases, with 3 bases left between them. The CDR3 sequence is CASSQLTGELFF. CDR3 DNA: TGTGCCAGCAGCCAGCTCACCGGGGAGCTGTTTTTT.

This clonotype has ten or more counts. The rearrangement uses TRBV19 and TRBJ2-1; unclear D gene. CDR3 length: 13 amino acids. The germline CDR1 and CDR2 sequences are LNHDA and SQIVND (reference sequence). Trimming left V 6 bases short and J 6 bases short, with 12 bases between. The CDR3 coding sequence is TGTGCCAGTAGCGTTAGTGATTCCAATGAGCAGTTCTTC. Protein sequence: CASSVSDSNEQFF. The entire variable domain, with the rest obtained from reference TRBV19 and TRBJ2-1, is as follows: DGGITQSPKYLFRKEGQNVTLSCEQNLNHDAMYWYRQDPGQGLRLIYYSQIVNDFQKGDIAEGYSVSREKKESFPLTVTSAQKNPTAFYLCASSVSDSNEQFFGPGTRLTVL.

The chain joins TRBV6-4 to TRBJ2-1, with D possibly TRBD2 on 5 matching bases. Germline assignment: CDR1 MRHNA and CDR2 SNTAGT. The V end lost 10 bases, the J end lost 6 bases, and 10 bases lay between the germline ends. This CDR3 region has 11 residues. This chain's CDR3 is CATGVGNEQFF. CDR3 nucleotides: TGTGCCACCGGGGTTGGCAATGAGCAGTTCTTC.

This clonotype was recorded at least ten times. This chain connects TRBV29-1 to TRBJ1-5; no firm D call. Germline CDR1 is SQVTM and CDR2 is ANQGSEA. The CDR3 runs 13 residues. V lost 0 bases and J lost 1, with 4 bases in between. CDR3 nucleotides: TGCAGCGTTGAAGAGCGAAGCAATCAGCCCCAGCATTTT. Its protein is CSVEERSNQPQHF.

This clonotype was picked up many times. The chain recombines TRBV6-2 or TRBV6-3 with TRBJ1-1, with TRBD1 matching 7 bases. The ends lost 2 bases at V and 5 bases at J; junction bases unmatched: 5. The CDR3 has 14 amino acids. CDR1 and CDR2 (germline): MNHEY, SVGEGT. The CDR3 spells CASSYADRATEAFF. The CDR3 DNA is TGTGCCAGCAGTTACGCAGACAGGGCAACTGAAGCTTTCTTT.

This clonotype was detected many times. V gene TRBV20-1 combines with J gene TRBJ2-5; 11 nucleotides match TRBD2. With 4 bases clipped from V and 5 bases from J, the junction kept 6 bases outside the gene matches. Germline-derived CDR1 and CDR2 are DFQATT and SNEGSKA (reference sequence). CDR3 length: 14 residues. The CDR3 nucleotides are TGCAGTGCTATAGCGGGAGGGGTTGGGGAGACCCAGTACTTC. This translates into CSAIAGGVGETQYF.